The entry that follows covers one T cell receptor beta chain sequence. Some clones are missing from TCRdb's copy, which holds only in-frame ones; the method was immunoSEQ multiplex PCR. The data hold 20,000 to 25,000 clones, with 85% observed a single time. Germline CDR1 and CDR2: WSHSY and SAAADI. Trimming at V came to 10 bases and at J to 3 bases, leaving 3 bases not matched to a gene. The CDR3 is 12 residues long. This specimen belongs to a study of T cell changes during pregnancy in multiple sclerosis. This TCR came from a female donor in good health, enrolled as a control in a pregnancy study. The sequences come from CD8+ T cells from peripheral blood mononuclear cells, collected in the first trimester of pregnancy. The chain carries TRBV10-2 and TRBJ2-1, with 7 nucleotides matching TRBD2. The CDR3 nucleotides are TGCGCCACTTGGACTAGCTACAATGAGCAGTTCTTC. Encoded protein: CATWTSYNEQFF.